This TCR beta chain came from a study of shared clonotypes between healthy human individuals. Study-wide points: Larger estimated richness was generally seen in naive subsets than in memory subsets.

Genomic DNA (from each subset) was split evenly across several immunoSEQ plates. The table came from immunoSEQ multiplex PCR; TCRdb's copy has only in-frame clones and leaves some out. The sample lists about 2.4 million clones; more than 80% were seen once. None of the donors, who were healthy HIV-negative adults, had recently had acute infections or vaccinations. About this clone itself: Antigen: not known.

The origin of this receptor is a man between 18 and 29 years old in good health. Sequencing was done on a sample of naive CD4+ T cells sorted from blood. Described subset: CD45RA+ positively selected.

In DNA, the CDR3 is TGTGCCAGCAGTCGAGGACAGGGAGGCTACAATGAGCAGTTCTTC. This encodes CASSRGQGGYNEQFF. V and J are TRBV27 and TRBJ2-1; TRBD1 agrees at 8 bases. Germline-derived CDR1 and CDR2 are MNHEY and SMNVEV (reference sequence). The CDR3 extends over 15 amino acids. The V gene end was trimmed by 5 bases and the J gene end by 3 bases; junction bases not matched to a gene: 6.